This passage covers 26 T cell receptor beta chains from one sample sequenced in a study of blood T cell repertoires in COVID-19. Repertoires were generated with immunoSEQ multiplex PCR, while TCRdb's copy carries only in-frame clones and drops some. The sample holds more than 250,000 clones; around 88% are singletons and the top ten take approximately 5.7%. What was sequenced was PBMCs or T cells enriched from blood (not recorded which). These receptors originate from a woman aged 40-49 years who had recovered from COVID-19.

For the CDR3, the DNA is TGTGCCAGCAGCAACCTAGGGGGGGTTAGTCAGCCCCAGCATTTT. It yields the protein CASSNLGGVSQPQHF. This rearrangement joins TRBV27 to TRBJ1-5, with D maybe TRBD1 (6 bases). CDR1 and CDR2 (germline): MNHEY, SMNVEV (reference sequence). CDR3 length: 15 residues. Trimming pared 6 bases from V and 6 bases from J, leaving 18 bases between.

The CDR3: CASSPPSGTYEQYF. For the CDR3, the DNA is TGTGCCAGCTCACCCCCTAGCGGAACCTACGAGCAGTACTTC. V is TRBV18 and J is TRBJ2-7, with 7 nucleotides matching TRBD2. Germline-derived CDR1 and CDR2 are KGHSH and LQKENI. The ends lost 3 bases at V and 2 bases at J; junction bases unmatched: 4. The CDR3 runs to 14 residues.

This chain connects TRBV5-1 to TRBJ2-1; 7 nucleotides align to TRBD1. The J segment lost 5 bases and the V segment lost 5 bases, leaving 19 bases of the junction unmatched. CDR3 length: 18 amino acids. Germline-derived CDR1 and CDR2 are SGHRS and YFSETQ. CDR3 DNA sequence: TGCGCCAGCAGACAGACAGGGCTCACGGTGCCTCAACACAATGAGCAGTTCTTC. Amino acid sequence: CASRQTGLTVPQHNEQFF.

The J gene is TRBJ2-5, the V gene TRBV7-2; TRBD2 agrees at 11 bases. V lost 5 bases to trimming and J lost 5 bases; unmatched junction nucleotides: 4. There are 14 residues in the CDR3. Germline V gives CDR1 SGHTA, CDR2 FQGNSA. The CDR3 sequence is CASSPRTSGETQYF. The CDR3 bases are TGTGCCAGCAGCCCTCGGACTAGCGGGGAGACCCAGTACTTC. The full variable domain, completed using reference TRBV7-2 and TRBJ2-5, is GAGVSQSPSNKVTEKGKDVELRCDPISGHTALYWYRQSLGQGLEFLIYFQGNSAPDKSGLPSDRFSAERTGGSVSTLTIQRTQQEDSAVYLCASSPRTSGETQYFGPGTRLLVL.

The chain joins TRBV15 to TRBJ1-2; D gene unclear. The V and J ends lost 3 bases and 0 bases respectively, with 11 bases between them. The CDR3 sequence is 15 residues long. In germline, CDR1 is LNHNV, CDR2 YYDKDF (reference sequence). The CDR3 spells CATSSPRHTNYGYTF. DNA of the CDR3: TGTGCCACCAGCAGTCCTAGGCACACTAACTATGGCTACACCTTC.

This rearrangement joins TRBV18 to TRBJ2-3; the D gene is possibly TRBD2 (5 bases). Per germline, CDR1 KGHSH and CDR2 LQKENI. This CDR3 has 18 amino acids. V was pared by 3 bases and J by 2 bases, with 21 bases between. CDR3 sequence (DNA): TGTGCCAGCTCACCGTTCCGGAGTACTAGTGATAACACAGATACGCAGTATTTT. Its protein product is CASSPFRSTSDNTDTQYF.

The CDR3 reads CASSPYRGTGELFF. CDR3 in DNA: TGTGCCAGCAGCCCCTACAGGGGCACCGGGGAGCTGTTTTTT. The chain uses TRBV7-3 and TRBJ2-2, with 7 nucleotides matching TRBD1. V trimming: 5 bases; J trimming: 4 bases; junction bases outside the gene matches: 4. Germline assignment: CDR1 SGHTA and CDR2 FQGTGA. The CDR3 has 14 residues.

In DNA form, the CDR3 reads TGTGCCAGCAGCCCGATCTGGACTAGCGGGAGAAATTTCAAGCAGTACTTC. Protein product: CASSPIWTSGRNFKQYF. The chain joins TRBV28 to TRBJ2-7, with TRBD2 matching 13 bases. The germline V gene encodes CDR1 MDHEN and CDR2 SYDVKM. V was pared by 6 bases and J by 8 bases, with 16 bases of the junction left unmatched. The CDR3 runs 17 residues.

The chain couples TRBV6-5 to TRBJ1-5; D gene uncertain. CDR1 is MNHEY and CDR2 is SVGAGI in the germline V gene. The CDR3 runs to 15 residues. V was cut by 2 bases and J by 3 bases, with 11 bases left in between. This CDR3 reads CASSYGGNANQPQHF. In DNA form, the CDR3 reads TGTGCCAGCAGTTACGGAGGAAATGCCAATCAGCCCCAGCATTTT.

The rearrangement uses TRBV4-2 and TRBJ2-1, with D possibly TRBD2 on 5 matching bases. CDR3 size: 16 residues. Germline V gives CDR1 LGHNA, CDR2 YNFKEQ. Trimming shortened V by 0 bases and J by 4 bases, and 13 bases separated the two germline ends. In DNA form, the CDR3 reads TGTGCCAGCAGCCAAGATCGTGGGAGAGGTTACAATGAGCAGTTCTTC. Translation gives CASSQDRGRGYNEQFF.

This chain joins TRBV5-1 and TRBJ2-2, with 12 positions matching TRBD1. This CDR3 is 16 amino acids long. V lost 4 bases, J lost 5 bases, and 6 bases stayed unmatched. From germline, CDR1 is SGHRS and CDR2 YFSETQ. In DNA, the CDR3 is TGCGCCAGCAGCCAGGGACAGGGGGCTAAGACCGGGGAGCTGTTTTTT. As protein: CASSQGQGAKTGELFF.

The V call is TRBV7-3, the J call TRBJ2-7; 8 positions agree with TRBD1. The length of the CDR3 is 15 residues. The V segment lost 6 bases and the J segment 1 base; nucleotides outside the gene matches: 8. Germline V gene data show CDR1 as SGHTA and CDR2 as FQGTGA. CDR3 bases: TGTGCCAGCAGGTCAGGGGGCGCAGGGTCCTACGAGCAGTACTTC. Translation gives CASRSGGAGSYEQYF.

This clone was found a few times. The chain couples TRBV29-1 to TRBJ1-4; D not certain. The CDR3 consists of 12 residues. Germline-derived CDR1 and CDR2 are SQVTM and ANQGSEA. V shed 7 bases and J shed 3 bases, with 9 bases lying between them. DNA of the CDR3: TGCAGCGGACAAAGTCCTAATGAAAAACTGTTTTTT. Translation gives CSGQSPNEKLFF.

The chain has TRBV11-2 and TRBJ2-5; D ambiguous. V was clipped by 0 bases and J by 5 bases, with 13 bases between them. CDR1 and CDR2 (germline): SGHAT, FQNNGV. This CDR3 is 15 amino acids long. This CDR3 is CASSLDPALGETQYF. The CDR3 coding sequence is TGTGCCAGCAGCTTAGATCCCGCTCTCGGGGAGACCCAGTACTTC.

The CDR3: CASSLGGTSGVMQYF. As DNA, the CDR3 is TGTGCCAGCAGCCTTGGTGGGACTAGCGGGGTAATGCAGTACTTC. The J gene is TRBJ2-7, the V gene TRBV7-2, with 13 bases that match TRBD2. V shed 5 bases, J shed 9 bases, and the junction held 10 bases outside the gene matches. Germline assignment: CDR1 SGHTA and CDR2 FQGNSA. This CDR3 has 15 amino acids. Using reference TRBV7-2 and TRBJ2-7 for the parts outside the CDR3, the full variable domain is GAGVSQSPSNKVTEKGKDVELRCDPISGHTALYWYRQSLGQGLEFLIYFQGNSAPDKSGLPSDRFSAERTGGSVSTLTIQRTQQEDSAVYLCASSLGGTSGVMQYFGPGTRLTVT.

The V gene is TRBV19, the J gene TRBJ1-5; 10 bases map to TRBD1. The germline CDR1 and CDR2 sequences are LNHDA and SQIVND (reference sequence). This CDR3 is built from 14 residues. V dropped 10 bases and J dropped 7; count of bases not matched to a gene: 10. This CDR3 reads CATSGTGVRQPQHF. In DNA, the CDR3 is TGTGCCACTTCCGGGACAGGGGTCAGACAGCCCCAGCATTTT.

CDR3 sequence: CASSLGLAGTYEQYF. The CDR3 region has the DNA TGTGCCAGCAGCCTGGGACTAGCGGGGACCTACGAGCAGTACTTC. This chain connects TRBV7-2 to TRBJ2-7; 13 nucleotides agree with TRBD2. The CDR3 is made up of 15 amino acids. In germline, CDR1 is SGHTA, CDR2 FQGNSA. V trimming: 5 bases; J trimming: 2 bases; junction bases outside the gene matches: 3.

The chain uses TRBV21-1 and TRBJ2-7; the table's TRBD1 call for D was not verified on the DNA. TRBV21-1 is assigned pseudogene status. The CDR3 is 12 residues long. CDR3 DNA: TGTGCCAGCAGGCCACAGGCACTCGAGCAGTACTTC. This encodes CASRPQALEQYF.

The rearrangement links TRBV7-2 to TRBJ2-3; 7 bases match TRBD2. The J segment lost 0 bases and the V segment lost 3 bases, leaving 6 bases of the junction unmatched. The CDR3 contains 16 residues. The germline gives CDR1 SGHTA, CDR2 FQGNSA. Here the CDR3 DNA reads TGTGCCAGCAGCTTCCTAGCGGCTGTGAGCACAGATACGCAGTATTTT. Amino acid sequence: CASSFLAAVSTDTQYF. The full variable domain, with the rest looked up from reference TRBV7-2 and TRBJ2-3, is GAGVSQSPSNKVTEKGKDVELRCDPISGHTALYWYRQSLGQGLEFLIYFQGNSAPDKSGLPSDRFSAERTGGSVSTLTIQRTQQEDSAVYLCASSFLAAVSTDTQYFGPGTRLTVL.

V gene TRBV2 combines with J gene TRBJ2-7, with 9 bases matching TRBD2. Germline CDR1 is SNHLY and CDR2 is FYNNEI. Losses at the gene ends were 2 bases for V and 2 bases for J; bases not matched to a gene: 4. The length of the CDR3 is 15 residues. The CDR3 DNA sequence: TGTGCCAGCAGTGAATCGGGACTAGCTACCTACGAGCAGTACTTC. It codes for CASSESGLATYEQYF.

This chain joins TRBV7-2 and TRBJ2-3; D is perhaps TRBD2 (5 bases). CDR1 is SGHTA and CDR2 is FQGNSA in the germline V gene. V was trimmed by 2 bases and J by 5 bases, leaving 17 bases between them. CDR3 length: 16 amino acids. The CDR3 loop reads CASSLLSVGVGDTQYF. CDR3 nucleotide sequence: TGTGCCAGCAGCTTACTTTCGGTCGGGGTTGGAGATACGCAGTATTTT.

The chain joins TRBV28 to TRBJ1-4; D remains unclear. CDR3 length: 13 amino acids. The germline V gene has CDR1 MDHEN and CDR2 SYDVKM. Trimming cost V 8 bases and J 5 bases, with 12 bases left between them. CDR3 sequence reads: CASFVRGNEKLFF. The CDR3 DNA follows: TGTGCCAGCTTTGTGCGAGGGAATGAAAAACTGTTTTTT.

The sample holds one count of this clone. The V call is TRBV2, the J call TRBJ2-1, with 10 bases matching TRBD2. The germline V gene encodes CDR1 SNHLY and CDR2 FYNNEI. Trimming took 4 bases from V and 4 from J; bases not matched to a gene: 7. The CDR3 is made up of 16 amino acids. DNA for the CDR3: TGTGCCAGCAGTGTTGAGTCACTAGCGGGATACAATGAGCAGTTCTTC. It is translated as CASSVESLAGYNEQFF.

DNA of the CDR3: TGTGCCAGCAGTTTTGATGACACGGAGCTGTTTTTT. Translation: CASSFDDTELFF. The V gene is TRBV27, the J gene TRBJ2-2; no clear D. CDR1 and CDR2 (germline): MNHEY, SMNVEV (reference sequence). The CDR3 consists of 12 residues. V shed 3 bases and J shed 10 bases, with 9 bases lying between them.

Here the CDR3 reads CASSQDGIGETQYF. The CDR3 DNA is TGTGCCAGCAGCCAAGACGGGATTGGAGAGACCCAGTACTTC. The chain uses TRBV6-5 and TRBJ2-5; a weak D match, TRBD2 (5 bases). The germline gives CDR1 MNHEY, CDR2 SVGAGI. V was clipped by 6 bases and J by 4 bases, with 15 bases between them. This CDR3 region has 14 residues.

The V gene is TRBV27, the J gene TRBJ1-6; a possible D gene is TRBD1 (5 bases). The CDR3 spans 15 residues. CDR1 is MNHEY and CDR2 is SMNVEV in the germline V gene (reference sequence). Trimming stripped 0 bases from V and 7 bases from J, with 10 bases between. The CDR3 reads CASSLSIGVNSPLHF. The CDR3 bases are TGTGCCAGCAGTTTATCGATAGGGGTCAATTCACCCCTCCACTTT.